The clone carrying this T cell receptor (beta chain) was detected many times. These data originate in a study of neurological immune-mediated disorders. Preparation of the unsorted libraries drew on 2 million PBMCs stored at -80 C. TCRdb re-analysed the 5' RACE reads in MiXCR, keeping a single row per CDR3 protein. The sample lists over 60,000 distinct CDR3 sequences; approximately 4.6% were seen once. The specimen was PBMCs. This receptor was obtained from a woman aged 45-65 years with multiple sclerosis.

This CDR3 reads CASSLRCYNEQFF. The CDR3, as DNA: TGTGCCAGCAGTTTAAGGTGTTACAATGAGCAGTTCTTC. The rearrangement links TRBV12-3 or TRBV12-4 to TRBJ2-1; D unresolved. This CDR3 region has 13 residues. Between the trimmed V and J ends, which lost 2 bases and 4 bases, there was a span of 6 bases.